One sample yielded the 17 T cell receptor beta chains listed below, sequenced in a study of graft-versus-host responses after intestinal transplantation. Their cognate antigens are unknown. TCRdb's copy holds only in-frame clones and misses some; the assay was immunoSEQ multiplex PCR. The sample consists of 90,000 to 150,000 clones, 90% to 95% of them appearing once. Specimen: unstimulated CD4+ T cells sorted from spleen or lymph node cells, collected before intestinal transplant. The receptors were sampled from a human donor who received an intestinal transplant.

CDR3 sequence (DNA): TGTGCCAGCAGTTCCCCCGCAGGGGAGGATGGAAACACCATATATTTT. Translated: CASSSPAGEDGNTIYF. The V gene is TRBV28, the J gene TRBJ1-3; D may be TRBD1 (6 bases). CDR3 length: 16 amino acids. Trimming shortened V by 4 bases and J by 3 bases, and 16 bases separated the two germline ends. Germline V lookup: CDR1 MDHEN, CDR2 SYDVKM. Variable domain in full (rest from reference TRBV28 and TRBJ1-3): DVKVTQSSRYLVKRTGEKVFLECVQDMDHENMFWYRQDPGLGLRLIYFSYDVKMKEKGDIPEGYSVSREKKERFSLILESASTNQTSMYLCASSSPAGEDGNTIYFGEGSWLTVV.

This clone showed up just once. The chain recombines TRBV6-5 with TRBJ1-5; D might be TRBD1 (5 bases). V was trimmed by 5 bases and J by 11 bases, leaving 10 bases between them. Per the germline V gene, CDR1 is MNHEY and CDR2 is SVGAGI. The CDR3 loop spans 11 amino acids. Here the CDR3 reads CASSHGGTQHF. CDR3 in DNA: TGTGCCAGCAGTCACGGGGGGACCCAGCATTTT.

The V and J genes are TRBV18 and TRBJ1-1; 7 nucleotides align to TRBD1. CDR1 and CDR2 from the germline V gene are KGHSH and LQKENI. Trimming took 4 bases from V and 1 from J; bases not matched to a gene: 9. The length of the CDR3 is 16 residues. The CDR3 DNA sequence: TGTGCCAGCTCACTCAGACCCGGGACAGAGAACACTGAAGCTTTCTTT. As protein: CASSLRPGTENTEAFF.

The chain recombines TRBV15 with TRBJ1-2; D is uncertain. V was trimmed by 1 base and J by 8 bases, leaving 20 bases between them. In germline, CDR1 is LNHNV, CDR2 YYDKDF (reference sequence). This CDR3 region has 16 residues. The CDR3 sequence is CATSRGLQRGNDGYTF. The DNA of the CDR3 is TGTGCCACCAGCAGAGGGCTTCAACGAGGGAATGACGGCTACACCTTC.

The gene calls are TRBV7-2 and TRBJ2-1; D remains ambiguous. The CDR3 has 18 residues. Germline lookup yields CDR1 SGHTA and CDR2 FQGNSA. V was clipped by 2 bases and J by 1 base, with 18 bases between them. In nucleotides, the CDR3 is TGTGCCAGCAGCTTACCTAATTGGGGAAGAGGTTCCTACAATGAGCAGTTCTTC. It translates to CASSLPNWGRGSYNEQFF.

This chain links TRBV5-1 with TRBJ2-1; D possibly corresponds to TRBD1 (6 bases). Trimming took 4 bases from V and 5 from J, leaving 19 bases between them. Looked up from germline, CDR1 is SGHRS and CDR2 is YFSETQ. This CDR3 is 16 amino acids long. The DNA of the CDR3 is TGCGCCAGCAGCCGCCTCGGACAGATTGGCCACAATGAGCAGTTCTTC. Its translation: CASSRLGQIGHNEQFF.

The chain uses TRBV5-4 and TRBJ2-2, with 10 bases aligning to TRBD2. From germline, CDR1 is SGHNT and CDR2 YYREEE (reference sequence). The trim removed 4 bases at V and 3 bases at J, leaving 3 bases unmatched. The CDR3 extends over 15 amino acids. The CDR3: CASSPSGRYTGELFF. CDR3 sequence (DNA): TGTGCCAGCAGCCCTAGCGGGAGATACACCGGGGAGCTGTTTTTT.

J is TRBJ2-4 and V is TRBV19; 9 bases align to TRBD1. There are 15 residues in the CDR3. Germline-derived CDR1 and CDR2 are LNHDA and SQIVND (reference sequence). Unmatched junction bases numbered 7, after V lost 6 bases and J lost 4 bases. The CDR3 sequence is CASSRVGTGKNIQYF. DNA for the CDR3: TGTGCCAGTAGCAGGGTGGGGACAGGGAAAAACATTCAGTACTTC.

The chain carries TRBV10-3 and TRBJ1-5, with D unresolved. The CDR3 is 15 amino acids. V was trimmed by 2 bases and J by 6 bases, leaving 14 bases between them. Germline V gives CDR1 ENHRY, CDR2 SYGVKD. DNA of the CDR3: TGTGCCATCAGTGAGGGTACGGGAATGGGTCAGCCCCAGCATTTT. Translated: CAISEGTGMGQPQHF.

The chain uses TRBV13 and TRBJ2-5; the D gene is possibly TRBD1 (5 bases). Germline values: CDR1 PRHDT, CDR2 FYEKMQ (reference sequence). Trimming left V 6 bases short and J 6 bases short, with 14 bases between. CDR3 length equals 13 residues. CDR3 coding DNA: TGTGCCAGCAGGGGGCCCCGCTGGCAGACCCAGTACTTC. This gives the protein CASRGPRWQTQYF. The full variable domain, in which reference TRBV13 and TRBJ2-5 provide the parts outside the CDR3, is AAGVIQSPRHLIKEKRETATLKCYPIPRHDTVYWYQQGPGQDPQFLISFYEKMQSDKGSIPDRFSAQQFSDYHSELNMSSLELGDSALYFCASRGPRWQTQYFGPGTRLLVL.

V gene TRBV7-9 combines with J gene TRBJ2-7, with D maybe TRBD1 (6 bases). This CDR3 comprises 15 residues. Germline loops: CDR1 SEHNR, CDR2 FQNEAQ (reference sequence). V lost 1 base and J 3 bases, leaving 13 bases between the germline ends. The CDR3 is CASSLGEGRGYEQYF. Written as DNA, the CDR3 is TGTGCCAGCAGCTTAGGCGAGGGCAGGGGCTACGAGCAGTACTTC.

The CDR3 is CASSLGVKGLAGSLGEQFF. CDR3 DNA: TGCGCCAGCAGCTTGGGGGTCAAGGGACTAGCGGGGTCCCTTGGTGAGCAGTTCTTC. This chain joins TRBV5-1 and TRBJ2-1, with TRBD2 matching over 13 bases. CDR1 is SGHRS and CDR2 is YFSETQ in the germline V gene. The CDR3 extends over 19 amino acids. The V and J ends lost 0 bases and 9 bases, in that order; junction bases with no gene match: 15.

The genes are TRBV27 and TRBJ2-7; D unclear. This CDR3 comprises 14 residues. Trimming took 2 bases from V and 4 from J, leaving 12 bases between them. CDR1 MNHEY and CDR2 SMNVEV come from the germline V gene (reference sequence). The CDR3 protein is CASSLKGWGYEQYF. The CDR3, as DNA: TGTGCCAGCAGTTTAAAAGGTTGGGGATACGAGCAGTACTTC.

The chain employs TRBV30 and TRBJ1-2, with D possibly matching TRBD1 (5 bases). CDR1 is GTSNPN, CDR2 SVGIG, per germline (reference sequence). Trimming removed 5 bases at V and 0 bases at J, with 19 bases between. The CDR3 is 16 residues long. The CDR3 region has the DNA TGTGCCTGGGGAGGGTGGGGGAAGGGAACTAACTATGGCTACACCTTC. Translated, it gives CAWGGWGKGTNYGYTF.

The rearrangement links TRBV30 to TRBJ1-5, with no clear D. This CDR3 contains 15 residues. Germline CDR1 and CDR2: GTSNPN and SVGIG (reference sequence). The germline V and J ends were trimmed by 2 bases and 0 bases, with 11 bases remaining between them. Here the CDR3 DNA reads TGTGCCTGGAGTCGGAACAGTGATAGCAATCAGCCCCAGCATTTT. Translation: CAWSRNSDSNQPQHF.

Only one count was recorded for this clone. V usage is TRBV27 and J usage is TRBJ2-4; maybe TRBD1 (6 bases). This CDR3 has 15 amino acids. Looked up from germline, CDR1 is MNHEY and CDR2 is SMNVEV (reference sequence). Trimming took 6 bases from V and 1 from J, leaving 13 bases between them. In DNA form, the CDR3 reads TGTGCCAGCAGCACCCCTGGGGGCGCCAAAAACATTCAGTACTTC. It codes for CASSTPGGAKNIQYF.

V gene TRBV5-8 combines with J gene TRBJ2-3, with no clear D. Germline CDR1 is SGHTS and CDR2 is YDEGEE. The length of the CDR3 is 11 residues. V shed 4 bases and J shed 3 bases, with 3 bases lying between them. The CDR3 is CASSRTDTQYF. As DNA, the CDR3 is TGTGCCAGCAGCAGGACAGATACGCAGTATTTT.